The 28 T cell receptor beta chains listed next were all sequenced from one sample in a study of blood T cell repertoires in COVID-19. The assay was immunoSEQ multiplex PCR, and TCRdb's table has in-frame clones only and misses some. The data contain about 220,000 clones, roughly 82% of them seen just once; the ten biggest clones take up approximately 10%. The specimen was peripheral blood. These receptors originate from a man aged 45-65 years with active or convalescent COVID-19.

The chain couples TRBV6-4 to TRBJ2-3; perhaps TRBD2 as D (6 bases). The length of the CDR3 is 13 residues. From germline, CDR1 is MRHNA and CDR2 SNTAGT. The V end was cut by 2 bases, the J end by 8 bases, with 11 bases between. The CDR3 coding sequence is TGTGCCAGCAGTGACAGGAGGGGCGCTACGCAGTATTTT. It encodes CASSDRRGATQYF.

This clone occurred a few times. The chain carries TRBV6-2 or TRBV6-3 and TRBJ1-2; maybe TRBD1 (5 bases). Germline values: CDR1 MNHEY, CDR2 SVGEGT. Deletions cut 2 bases from V and 2 bases from J, with 6 bases between. The CDR3 has 13 residues. The CDR3 DNA reads as TGTGCCAGCAGTTACGCAGGGAACTATGGCTACACCTTC. This codes for CASSYAGNYGYTF.

The chain uses TRBV5-1 and TRBJ2-1; unclear D gene. V gave up 3 bases and J gave up 6 bases, with 16 bases separating them. Germline V lookup: CDR1 SGHRS, CDR2 YFSETQ. The CDR3 sequence is 15 residues long. CDR3 loop: CASSYETPWANEQFF. DNA of the CDR3: TGCGCCAGCAGCTATGAAACCCCATGGGCCAATGAGCAGTTCTTC.

This clone has only a few counts. The chain employs TRBV12-3 or TRBV12-4 and TRBJ1-1, with a weak D call TRBD1 (6 bases). The CDR3 is made up of 13 amino acids. The V and J ends lost 8 bases and 4 bases respectively, with 14 bases between them. Written as DNA, the CDR3 is TGTGCCAGCGGTGACAGGAGAGTCACTGAAGCTTTCTTT. This gives the protein CASGDRRVTEAFF.

This clone was seen a single time. The gene calls are TRBV7-2 and TRBJ2-3, with 13 bases matching TRBD2. The length of the CDR3 is 18 residues. With 5 bases clipped from V and 2 bases from J, the junction kept 10 bases outside the gene matches. In germline, CDR1 is SGHTA, CDR2 FQGNSA. The CDR3 DNA sequence: TGTGCCAGCAGCAGCGGGACTAGCGGGGCTCCGCACACAGATACGCAGTATTTT. Translating it yields CASSSGTSGAPHTDTQYF.

The V call is TRBV2, the J call TRBJ1-1; 11 nucleotides line up with TRBD1. This CDR3 has 13 residues. Germline assignment: CDR1 SNHLY and CDR2 FYNNEI. The V and J ends lost 6 bases and 4 bases, in that order; junction bases with no gene match: 1. CDR3 coding DNA: TGTGCCAGCAGCGGGACAGGGGGCACTGAAGCTTTCTTT. As protein: CASSGTGGTEAFF.

This chain links TRBV3-1 (or the pseudogene TRBV3-2) with TRBJ1-5; 7 positions match TRBD1. CDR1 is LGHDT, CDR2 YNNKEL, per germline (reference sequence). Trimming at V came to 4 bases and at J to 7 bases, leaving 4 bases not matched to a gene. The CDR3 contains 13 residues. CDR3 sequence reads: CASSLDRDQPQHF. The CDR3 bases are TGTGCCAGCAGCCTTGACAGGGACCAGCCCCAGCATTTT.

This chain uses TRBV6-1 with TRBJ2-1; D call uncertain. Per the germline V gene, CDR1 is MNHNS and CDR2 is SASEGT. Trimming took off 0 bases at V and 4 bases at J, with 10 bases between the two ends. This CDR3 is built from 15 residues. CDR3 protein: CASSEASTGYNEQFF. DNA of the CDR3: TGTGCCAGCAGTGAAGCCTCCACCGGTTACAATGAGCAGTTCTTC.

The rearrangement joins TRBV4-2 to TRBJ2-3, with 9 bases fitting TRBD2. Looked up from germline, CDR1 is LGHNA and CDR2 is YNFKEQ. V was clipped by 3 bases and J by 1 base; unmatched bases: 5. CDR3 length: 16 residues. The CDR3 sequence is CASSQRASGGTDTQYF. The CDR3 DNA follows: TGTGCCAGCAGCCAGAGGGCTAGCGGGGGCACAGATACGCAGTATTTT.

This clone was seen a few times. This chain joins TRBV19 and TRBJ2-1; possibly TRBD2 for D (6 bases). CDR3 size: 14 residues. V was shortened by 6 bases and J by 8 bases, with 17 bases between the two germline ends. The germline CDR1 and CDR2 sequences are LNHDA and SQIVND (reference sequence). CDR3 loop: CASSSSGVWDEQFF. CDR3 bases: TGTGCCAGTAGCTCCTCGGGGGTCTGGGATGAGCAGTTCTTC.

The CDR3 DNA reads as TGTGCCAGCAGTCGACAGAATTCACCCCTCCACTTT. Its translation is CASSRQNSPLHF. V usage is TRBV28 and J usage is TRBJ1-6, with TRBD1 as a possible D gene (5 bases). The germline gives CDR1 MDHEN, CDR2 SYDVKM. Trimming stripped 5 bases from V and 7 bases from J, with 6 bases between. The CDR3 is 12 amino acids. The variable domain in full, with the rest retrieved from reference TRBV28 and TRBJ1-6, is DVKVTQSSRYLVKRTGEKVFLECVQDMDHENMFWYRQDPGLGLRLIYFSYDVKMKEKGDIPEGYSVSREKKERFSLILESASTNQTSMYLCASSRQNSPLHFGNGTRLTVT.

The rearrangement joins TRBV6-5 to TRBJ2-7; D may be TRBD2 (6 bases). The length of the CDR3 is 14 residues. CDR1 and CDR2 from the germline V gene are MNHEY and SVGAGI. Trimming removed 11 bases from V and 1 base from J, with 18 bases in between. CDR3 residues: CAPPGGVESYEQYV. DNA for the CDR3: TGTGCCCCCCCCGGGGGTGTGGAGTCCTACGAGCAGTACGTC.

This clone was seen a handful of times. The rearrangement joins TRBV7-2 to TRBJ1-2; 10 bases are a match to TRBD1. CDR3 length: 15 residues. Germline V gives CDR1 SGHTA, CDR2 FQGNSA. With V trimmed by 4 bases and J by 4 bases, 6 bases remained unmatched. The CDR3: CASSSGTGAFYGYTF. CDR3 sequence (DNA): TGTGCCAGCAGCTCCGGGACAGGGGCCTTCTATGGCTACACCTTC.

This chain joins TRBV7-2 and TRBJ1-1, with 7 bases that match TRBD1. Germline V gene lookup returns CDR1 SGHTA and CDR2 FQGNSA. The J segment lost 11 bases and the V segment lost 1 base, leaving 7 bases of the junction unmatched. The CDR3 is made up of 13 amino acids. The CDR3 DNA reads as TGTGCCAGCAGCTTAGAGCGGGCAGGGGGGGCTTTCTTT. It yields the protein CASSLERAGGAFF.

The genes are TRBV18 and TRBJ2-3; D is undetermined. The germline V and J ends were trimmed by 6 bases and 0 bases, with 10 bases remaining between them. CDR1 and CDR2 (germline): KGHSH, LQKENI. This CDR3 contains 14 residues. In DNA form, the CDR3 reads TGTGCCAGCTCCCTACTTCCTAGCACAGATACGCAGTATTTT. This translates into CASSLLPSTDTQYF.

The chain employs TRBV21-1 and TRBJ1-5; TRBD1 is taken as the D call from the table, unchecked against the DNA. TRBV21-1 has pseudogene status. The CDR3 loop spans 15 amino acids. As DNA, the CDR3 is TGTGCCAGCAGCAATCGGACAGGGGGAGCTCAGCCCCAGCATTTT. It specifies CASSNRTGGAQPQHF.

The sample holds a few counts of this clone. The chain joins TRBV2 to TRBJ1-5, with 8 bases identical to TRBD1. This CDR3 is 13 amino acids long. After removal of 8 bases from V and 4 bases from J, the junction contained 4 bases not matched to a gene. In germline, CDR1 is SNHLY, CDR2 FYNNEI. The CDR3 DNA sequence: TGTGCCAGCCGGGGACAGGCAAATCAGCCCCAGCATTTT. This encodes CASRGQANQPQHF.

The chain links TRBV4-1 to TRBJ1-1; 7 positions match TRBD1. Germline CDR1 is MGHRA and CDR2 is YSYEKL. The CDR3 has 16 residues. The J segment lost 0 bases and the V segment lost 5 bases, leaving 9 bases of the junction unmatched. CDR3 sequence reads: CASSSRPQGVNTEAFF. The CDR3 DNA reads as TGCGCCAGCAGCTCGAGGCCCCAGGGGGTGAACACTGAAGCTTTCTTT.

The V call is TRBV12-5, the J call TRBJ2-3, with a tentative D call TRBD2 (5 bases). V lost 1 base to trimming and J lost 2 bases, with 16 bases between them. Germline loops: CDR1 LGHNT, CDR2 FRNRAP. This CDR3 is built from 17 residues. CDR3 region: CASGLASTGMITDTQYF. As DNA, the CDR3 is TGTGCTAGTGGTTTGGCCTCAACGGGGATGATCACAGATACGCAGTATTTT.

V is TRBV4-1 and J is TRBJ2-5; a possible D gene is TRBD2 (6 bases). V was cut by 3 bases and J by 2 bases, with 13 bases left in between. Germline values: CDR1 MGHRA, CDR2 YSYEKL. The CDR3 loop spans 15 amino acids. CDR3 in DNA: TGCGCCAGCAGCCACCCCGGGGAGGTACAAGAGACCCAGTACTTC. It codes for CASSHPGEVQETQYF.

The J gene is TRBJ1-5, the V gene TRBV6-6; 10 nucleotides match TRBD1. Germline CDR1 MNHNY, CDR2 SVGAGI (reference sequence). V shed 6 bases and J 5 bases; nucleotides not matched to a gene: 19. The CDR3 sequence is 19 residues long. CDR3 sequence (DNA): TGTGCCAGCAGCTCGCACCGGGACAGGGGTACGTGGTTGGATCAGCCCCAGCATTTT. Translating it yields CASSSHRDRGTWLDQPQHF.

This clone was counted only a few times. This chain's CDR3 is CATSSGGAYEQYV. The CDR3 DNA reads as TGTGCCACCTCAAGCGGGGGGGCCTACGAGCAGTACGTC. This chain uses TRBV11-2 with TRBJ2-7; 10 positions match TRBD2. V lost 10 bases, J lost 2 bases, and 5 bases stayed unmatched. The CDR3 has 13 amino acids. The germline gives CDR1 SGHAT, CDR2 FQNNGV.

The V and J genes are TRBV18 and TRBJ1-1; a weak D match, TRBD1 (6 bases). The V gene lost 3 bases and the J gene lost 1 base, with 9 bases spanning the gap. Germline V gene lookup returns CDR1 KGHSH and CDR2 LQKENI. This CDR3 contains 14 residues. The CDR3 DNA is TGTGCCAGCTCACCTCAGGGACAGAACACTGAAGCTTTCTTT. This codes for CASSPQGQNTEAFF.

The chain couples TRBV10-2 to TRBJ2-7, with D possibly TRBD1 on 7 matching bases. Germline lookup yields CDR1 WSHSY and CDR2 SAAADI. The ends were cut back, 1 base at V and 3 bases at J, with 13 bases in the middle. The CDR3 has 15 amino acids. The CDR3 loop reads CASSEWAGGSYEQYV. The CDR3 nucleotides read TGCGCCAGCAGTGAGTGGGCAGGGGGGAGCTACGAGCAGTACGTC.

The chain has TRBV5-1 and TRBJ2-3; 8 bases agree with TRBD2. The junction had 4 bases not matched to a gene; V was cut back by 4 bases and J by 0 bases. Germline CDR1 is SGHRS and CDR2 is YFSETQ. The CDR3 loop spans 15 amino acids. The CDR3 region is CASSAAGASTDTQYF. The CDR3 DNA reads as TGCGCCAGCAGCGCAGCGGGGGCGAGCACAGATACGCAGTATTTT. The variable domain in full, completed from reference TRBV5-1 and TRBJ2-3, reads KAGVTQTPRYLIKTRGQQVTLSCSPISGHRSVSWYQQTPGQGLQFLFEYFSETQRNKGNFPGRFSGRQFSNSRSEMNVSTLELGDSALYLCASSAAGASTDTQYFGPGTRLTVL.

The chain joins TRBV6-5 to TRBJ2-7; tentative D call: TRBD2 (5 bases). This CDR3 comprises 13 residues. V dropped 2 bases and J dropped 7 bases, with 12 bases sitting between them. Germline CDR1 MNHEY, CDR2 SVGAGI. Here the CDR3 DNA reads TGTGCCAGCAGTTACGCCACATCGGGAGAGCAGTACTTC. It encodes CASSYATSGEQYF.

This clone came up once. The rearrangement uses TRBV24-1 and TRBJ1-4; TRBD1 matches 7 bases. V lost 4 bases and J lost 2; bases outside the gene matches: 9. The CDR3 spans 17 residues. Germline V gene sequence: CDR1 KGHDR, CDR2 SFDVKD. CDR3 bases: TGTGCCACCAGTGAGAAGGGACAGCCGGGCACTAATGAAAAACTGTTTTTT. It codes for CATSEKGQPGTNEKLFF.

This chain connects TRBV6-6 to TRBJ2-7; TRBD1 matches at 9 bases. The germline V gene has CDR1 MNHNY and CDR2 SVGAGI (reference sequence). The CDR3 consists of 15 residues. V dropped 6 bases and J dropped 3; count of bases not matched to a gene: 9. CDR3 sequence: CASRRTGGEYYEQYF. The CDR3 region has the DNA TGTGCCAGCAGACGAACAGGGGGCGAGTACTACGAGCAGTACTTC.